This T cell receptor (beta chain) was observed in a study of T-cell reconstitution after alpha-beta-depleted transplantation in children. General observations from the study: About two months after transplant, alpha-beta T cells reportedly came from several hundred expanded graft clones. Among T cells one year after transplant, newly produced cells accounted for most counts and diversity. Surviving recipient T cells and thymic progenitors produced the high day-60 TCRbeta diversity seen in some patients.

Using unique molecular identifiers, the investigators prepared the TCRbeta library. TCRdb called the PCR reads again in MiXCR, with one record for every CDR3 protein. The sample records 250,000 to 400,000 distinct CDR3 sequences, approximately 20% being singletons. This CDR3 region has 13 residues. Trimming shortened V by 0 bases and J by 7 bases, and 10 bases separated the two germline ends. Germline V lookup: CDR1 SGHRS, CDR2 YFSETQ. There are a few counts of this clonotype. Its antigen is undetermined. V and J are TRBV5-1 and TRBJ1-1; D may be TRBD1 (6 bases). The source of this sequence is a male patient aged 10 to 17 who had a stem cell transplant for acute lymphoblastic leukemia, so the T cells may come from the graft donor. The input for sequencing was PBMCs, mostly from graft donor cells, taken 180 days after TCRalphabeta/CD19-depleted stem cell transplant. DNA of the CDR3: TGCGCCAGCAGCTTGGGAAAGGGGGTTGAAGCTTTCTTT. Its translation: CASSLGKGVEAFF.